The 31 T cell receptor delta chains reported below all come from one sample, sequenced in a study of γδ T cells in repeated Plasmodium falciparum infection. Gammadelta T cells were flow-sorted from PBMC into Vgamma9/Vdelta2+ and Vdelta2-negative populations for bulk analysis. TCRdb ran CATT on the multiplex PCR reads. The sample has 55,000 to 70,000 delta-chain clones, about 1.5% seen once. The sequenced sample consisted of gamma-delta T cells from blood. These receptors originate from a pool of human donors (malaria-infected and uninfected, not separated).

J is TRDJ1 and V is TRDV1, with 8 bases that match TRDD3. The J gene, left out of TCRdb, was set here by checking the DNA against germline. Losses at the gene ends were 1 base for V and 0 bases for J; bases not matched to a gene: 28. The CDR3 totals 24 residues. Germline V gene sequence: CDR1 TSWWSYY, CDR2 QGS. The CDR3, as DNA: TGTGCTCTTGGGGAACGAGTGGGGAATAGGTGGGGGATTCTATTTTACCTGTACACCGATAAACTCATCTTT. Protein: CALGERVGNRWGILFYLYTDKLIF.

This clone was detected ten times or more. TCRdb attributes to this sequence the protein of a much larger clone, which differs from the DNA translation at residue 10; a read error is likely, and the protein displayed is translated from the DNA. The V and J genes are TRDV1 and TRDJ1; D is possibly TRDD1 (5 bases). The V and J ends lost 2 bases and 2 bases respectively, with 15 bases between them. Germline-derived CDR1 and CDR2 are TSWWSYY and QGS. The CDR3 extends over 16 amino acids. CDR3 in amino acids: CALGEEEISPTDKLIF. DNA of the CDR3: TGTGCTCTTGGGGAAGAAGAAATCTCTCCTACCGATAAACTCATCTTT.

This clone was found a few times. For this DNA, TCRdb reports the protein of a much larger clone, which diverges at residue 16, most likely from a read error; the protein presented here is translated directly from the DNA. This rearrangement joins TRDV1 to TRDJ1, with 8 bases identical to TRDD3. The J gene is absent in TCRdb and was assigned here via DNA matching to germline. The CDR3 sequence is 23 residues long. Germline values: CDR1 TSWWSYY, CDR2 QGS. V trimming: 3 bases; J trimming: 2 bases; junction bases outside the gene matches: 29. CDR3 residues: CALGEPIRVLRNLLGGYTDKLIF. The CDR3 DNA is TGTGCTCTTGGGGAGCCCATCCGGGTCCTACGGAATTTACTGGGGGGTTATACCGATAAACTCATCTTT.

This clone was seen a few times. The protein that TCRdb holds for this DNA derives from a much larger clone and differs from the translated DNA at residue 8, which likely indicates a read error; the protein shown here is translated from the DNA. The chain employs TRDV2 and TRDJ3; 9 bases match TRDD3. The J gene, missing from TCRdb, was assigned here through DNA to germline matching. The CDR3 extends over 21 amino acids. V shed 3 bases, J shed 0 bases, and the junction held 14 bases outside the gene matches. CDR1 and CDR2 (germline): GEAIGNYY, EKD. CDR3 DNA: TGTGCCTGTGACTCGTCCTGTGCTGGGGGATTGGTCTCCTGGGACACCCGACAGATGTTTTTC. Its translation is CACDSSCAGGLVSWDTRQMFF.

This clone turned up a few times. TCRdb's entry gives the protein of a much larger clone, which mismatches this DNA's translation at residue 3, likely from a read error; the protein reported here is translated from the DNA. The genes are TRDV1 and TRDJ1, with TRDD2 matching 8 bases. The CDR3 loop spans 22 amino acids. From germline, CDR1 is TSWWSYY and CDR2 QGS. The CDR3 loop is CAPGRTTVLPRRVWGYTDKLIF. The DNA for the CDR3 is TGTGCTCCTGGGCGCACTACGGTCCTTCCTAGGCGAGTCTGGGGATACACCGATAAACTCATCTTT.

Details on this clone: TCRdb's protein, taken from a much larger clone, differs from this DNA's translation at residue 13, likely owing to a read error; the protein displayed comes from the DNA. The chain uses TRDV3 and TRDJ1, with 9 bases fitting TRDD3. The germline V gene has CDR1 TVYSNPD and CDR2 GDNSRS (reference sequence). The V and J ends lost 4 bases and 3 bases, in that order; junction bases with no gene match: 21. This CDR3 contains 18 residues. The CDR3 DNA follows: TGTGCCTCCCGCGGACCTACGCCGCTACTGGGGGACGCCGATAAACTCATCTTT. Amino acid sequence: CASRGPTPLLGDADKLIF.

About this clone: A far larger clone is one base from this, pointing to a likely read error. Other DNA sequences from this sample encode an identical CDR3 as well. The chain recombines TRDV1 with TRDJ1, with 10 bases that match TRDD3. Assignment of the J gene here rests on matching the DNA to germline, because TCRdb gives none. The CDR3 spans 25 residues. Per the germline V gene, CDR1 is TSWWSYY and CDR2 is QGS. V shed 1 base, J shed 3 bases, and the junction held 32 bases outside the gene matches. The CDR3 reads CALGEPSWRAPADRVLGDTSDKLIF. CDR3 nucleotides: TGTGCTCTTGGGGAACCTTCTTGGCGAGCCCCTGCGGACAGAGTTTTGGGGGATACATCCGATAAACTCATCTTT.

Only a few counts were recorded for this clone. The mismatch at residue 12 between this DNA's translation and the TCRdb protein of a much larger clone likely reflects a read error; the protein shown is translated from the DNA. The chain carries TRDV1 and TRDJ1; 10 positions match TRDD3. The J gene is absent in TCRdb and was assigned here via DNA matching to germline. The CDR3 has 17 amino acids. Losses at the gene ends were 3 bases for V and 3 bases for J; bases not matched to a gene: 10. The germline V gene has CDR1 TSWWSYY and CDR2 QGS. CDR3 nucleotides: TGTGCTCTTGGGGACAGCCCCTGGGGGATATTAGCCGATAAACTCATCTTT. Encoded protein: CALGDSPWGILADKLIF.

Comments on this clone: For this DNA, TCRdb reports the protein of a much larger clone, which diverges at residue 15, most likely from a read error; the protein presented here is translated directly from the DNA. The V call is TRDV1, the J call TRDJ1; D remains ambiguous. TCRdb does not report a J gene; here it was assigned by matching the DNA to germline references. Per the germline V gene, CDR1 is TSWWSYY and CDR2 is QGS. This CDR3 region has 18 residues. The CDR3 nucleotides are TGTGCTCTTGGGGAACGGCTTTCCCAGAAAACGTACACCGATGAACTCATCTTT. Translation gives CALGERLSQKTYTDELIF.

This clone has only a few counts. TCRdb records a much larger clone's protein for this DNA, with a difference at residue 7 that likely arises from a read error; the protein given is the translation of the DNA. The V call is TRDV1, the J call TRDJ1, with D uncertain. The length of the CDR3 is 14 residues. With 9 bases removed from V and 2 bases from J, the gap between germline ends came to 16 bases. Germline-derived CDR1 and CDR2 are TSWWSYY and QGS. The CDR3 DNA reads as TGTGCTCTGGTCCCTGTGGTGAGGACCGATAAACTCATCTTT. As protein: CALVPVVRTDKLIF.

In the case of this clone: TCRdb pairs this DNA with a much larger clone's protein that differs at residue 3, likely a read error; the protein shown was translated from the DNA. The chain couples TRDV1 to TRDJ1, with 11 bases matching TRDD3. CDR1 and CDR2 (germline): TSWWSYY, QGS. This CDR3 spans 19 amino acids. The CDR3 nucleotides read TGTGCTCATGGGGAACTAGGCTGGGGGATACCCTCATACACCGATAAACTCATCTTT. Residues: CAHGELGWGIPSYTDKLIF.

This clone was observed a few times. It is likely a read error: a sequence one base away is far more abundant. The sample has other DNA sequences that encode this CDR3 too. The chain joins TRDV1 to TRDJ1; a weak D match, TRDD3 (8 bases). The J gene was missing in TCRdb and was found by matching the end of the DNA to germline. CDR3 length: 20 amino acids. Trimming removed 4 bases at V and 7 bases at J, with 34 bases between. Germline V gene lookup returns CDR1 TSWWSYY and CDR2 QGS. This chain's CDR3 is CALGAPFSYLHWGATVKLIF. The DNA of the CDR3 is TGTGCTCTTGGGGCTCCATTTTCCTACTTGCACTGGGGGGCCACTGTTAAACTCATCTTT.

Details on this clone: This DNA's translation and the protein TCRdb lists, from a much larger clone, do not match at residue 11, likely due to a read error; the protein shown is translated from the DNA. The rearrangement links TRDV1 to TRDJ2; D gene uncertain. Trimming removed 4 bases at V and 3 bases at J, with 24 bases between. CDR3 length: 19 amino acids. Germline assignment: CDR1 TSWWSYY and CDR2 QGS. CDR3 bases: TGTGCTCTTGGGGGGCTACGAGCCAGCACCCCAACCCTGACAGCACAACTCTTCTTT. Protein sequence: CALGGLRASTPTLTAQLFF.

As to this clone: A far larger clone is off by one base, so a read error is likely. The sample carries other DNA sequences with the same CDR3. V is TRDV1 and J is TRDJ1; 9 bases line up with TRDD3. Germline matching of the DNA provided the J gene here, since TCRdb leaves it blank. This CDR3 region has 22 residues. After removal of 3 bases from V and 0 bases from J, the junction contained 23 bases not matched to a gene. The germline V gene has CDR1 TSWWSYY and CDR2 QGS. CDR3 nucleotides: TGTGCTCTTGGGGAGCCTATGGGCCATCCTACTGGGGGACGTCTGTACACCGATAAACTCATCTTT. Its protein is CALGEPMGHPTGGRLYTDKLIF.

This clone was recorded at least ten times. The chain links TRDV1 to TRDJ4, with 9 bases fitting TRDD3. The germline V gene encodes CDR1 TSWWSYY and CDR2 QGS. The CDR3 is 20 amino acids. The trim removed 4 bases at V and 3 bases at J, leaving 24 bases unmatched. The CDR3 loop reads CALGVSVLTLLGEEIGPLIF. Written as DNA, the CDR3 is TGTGCTCTTGGGGTTAGCGTCTTAACTCTACTGGGGGAGGAGATTGGACCCCTGATCTTT.

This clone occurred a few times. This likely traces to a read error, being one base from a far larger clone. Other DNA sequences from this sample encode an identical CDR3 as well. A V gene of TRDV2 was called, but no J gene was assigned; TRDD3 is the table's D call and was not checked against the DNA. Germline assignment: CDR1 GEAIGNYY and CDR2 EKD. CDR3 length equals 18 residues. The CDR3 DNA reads TGTGCCTGTGACCCGGGGGCCAGTACTGGGGGCCCCACCGATAAGCTCATCTTT. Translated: CACDPGASTGGPTDKLIF.

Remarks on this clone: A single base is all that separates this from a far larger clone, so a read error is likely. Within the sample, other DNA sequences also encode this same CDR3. The CDR3 DNA reads TGTGCCCTTGGGGAATATTTACTACCCGAGGTGGGGGATTGGGTGTACACTGATAAACTCATCTTT. Translated, it gives CALGEYLLPEVGDWVYTDKLIF. The V gene is TRDV1, the J gene TRDJ1; 8 nucleotides line up with TRDD3. Germline V gene sequence: CDR1 TSWWSYY, CDR2 QGS. This CDR3 is 22 amino acids long.

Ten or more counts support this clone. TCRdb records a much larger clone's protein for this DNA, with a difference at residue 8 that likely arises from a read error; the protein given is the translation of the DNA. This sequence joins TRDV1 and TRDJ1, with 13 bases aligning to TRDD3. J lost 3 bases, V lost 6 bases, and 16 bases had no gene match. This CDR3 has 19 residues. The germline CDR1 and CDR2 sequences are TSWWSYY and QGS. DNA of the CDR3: TGTGCTCTTGGACGGGATCGTCTACGTACTGGGGGATACGCCGATAAACTCATCTTT. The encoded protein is CALGRDRLRTGGYADKLIF.

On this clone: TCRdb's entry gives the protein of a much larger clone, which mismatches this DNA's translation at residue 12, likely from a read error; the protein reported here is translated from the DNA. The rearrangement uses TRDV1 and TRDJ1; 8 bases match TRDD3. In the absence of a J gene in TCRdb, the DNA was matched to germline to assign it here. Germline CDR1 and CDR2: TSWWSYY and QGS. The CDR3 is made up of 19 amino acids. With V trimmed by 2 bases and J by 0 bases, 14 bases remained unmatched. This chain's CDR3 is CALGESSGYWGCDTDKLIF. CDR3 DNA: TGTGCTCTTGGGGAATCCAGCGGCTACTGGGGGTGCGACACCGATAAACTCATCTTT.

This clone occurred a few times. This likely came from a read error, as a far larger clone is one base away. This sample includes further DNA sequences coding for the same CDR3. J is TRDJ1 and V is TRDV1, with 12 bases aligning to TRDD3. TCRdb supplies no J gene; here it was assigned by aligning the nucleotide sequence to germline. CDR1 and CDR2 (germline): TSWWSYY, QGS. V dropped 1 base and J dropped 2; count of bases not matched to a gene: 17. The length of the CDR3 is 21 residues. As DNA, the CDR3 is TGTGCTCTTGGGGAACAGGCTTTCAATTGGCTGCTGGGGGATACGACCGATAAACTCATCTTT. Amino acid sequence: CALGEQAFNWLLGDTTDKLIF.

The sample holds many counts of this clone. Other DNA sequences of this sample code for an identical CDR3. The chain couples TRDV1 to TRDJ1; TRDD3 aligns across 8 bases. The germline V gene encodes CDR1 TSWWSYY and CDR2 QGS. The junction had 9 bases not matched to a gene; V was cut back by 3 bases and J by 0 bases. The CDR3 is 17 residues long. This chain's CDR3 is CALGDSPCGGYTDKLIF. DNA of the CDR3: TGTGCTCTTGGGGATTCTCCTTGTGGGGGATACACCGATAAACTCATCTTT.

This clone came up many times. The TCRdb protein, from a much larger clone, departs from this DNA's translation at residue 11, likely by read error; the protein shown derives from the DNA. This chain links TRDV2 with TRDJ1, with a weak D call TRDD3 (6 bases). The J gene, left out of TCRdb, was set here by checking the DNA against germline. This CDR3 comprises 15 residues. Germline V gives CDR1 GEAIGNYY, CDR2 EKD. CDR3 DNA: TGTGCCTGTGACAACGTGGGGGGCCACACCGGTAAACTCATCTTT. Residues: CACDNVGGHTGKLIF.

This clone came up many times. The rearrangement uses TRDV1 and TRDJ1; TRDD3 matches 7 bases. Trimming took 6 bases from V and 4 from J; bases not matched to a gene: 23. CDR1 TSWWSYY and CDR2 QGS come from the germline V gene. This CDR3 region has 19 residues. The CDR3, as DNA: TGTGCTCTTGGTAAGGCCCTAACCTGGATACGCTGGCCATACGATAAACTCATCTTT. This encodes CALGKALTWIRWPYDKLIF.

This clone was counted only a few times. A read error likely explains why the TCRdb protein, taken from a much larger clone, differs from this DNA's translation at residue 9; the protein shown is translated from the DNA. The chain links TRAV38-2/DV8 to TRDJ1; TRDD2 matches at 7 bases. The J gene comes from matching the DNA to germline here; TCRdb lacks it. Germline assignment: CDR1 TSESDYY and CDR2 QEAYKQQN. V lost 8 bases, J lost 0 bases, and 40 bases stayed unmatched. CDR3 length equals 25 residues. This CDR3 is CAYGERGWTSFLRTAAGEYTDKLIF. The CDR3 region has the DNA TGTGCTTACGGGGAGAGGGGGTGGACATCCTTCCTCCGTACGGCGGCCGGCGAGTACACCGATAAACTCATCTTT.

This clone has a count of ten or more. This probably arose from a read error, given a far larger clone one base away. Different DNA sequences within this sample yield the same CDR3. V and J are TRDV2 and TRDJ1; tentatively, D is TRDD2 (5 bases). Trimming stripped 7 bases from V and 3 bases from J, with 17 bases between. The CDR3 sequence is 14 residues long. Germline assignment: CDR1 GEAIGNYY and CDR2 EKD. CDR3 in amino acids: CACDFPSLPDKLIF. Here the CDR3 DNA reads TGTGCCTGCGACTTCCCCTCTCTGCCCGATAAACTCATCTTT.

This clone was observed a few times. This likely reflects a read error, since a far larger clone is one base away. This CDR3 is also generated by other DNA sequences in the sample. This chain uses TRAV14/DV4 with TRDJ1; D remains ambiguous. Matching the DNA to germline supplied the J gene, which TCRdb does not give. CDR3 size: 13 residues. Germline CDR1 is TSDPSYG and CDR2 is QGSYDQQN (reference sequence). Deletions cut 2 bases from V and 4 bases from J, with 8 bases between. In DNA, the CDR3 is TGTGCAATGAGAGAGCCCAAGCTCGATAAACTCATCTTT. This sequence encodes CAMREPKLDKLIF.

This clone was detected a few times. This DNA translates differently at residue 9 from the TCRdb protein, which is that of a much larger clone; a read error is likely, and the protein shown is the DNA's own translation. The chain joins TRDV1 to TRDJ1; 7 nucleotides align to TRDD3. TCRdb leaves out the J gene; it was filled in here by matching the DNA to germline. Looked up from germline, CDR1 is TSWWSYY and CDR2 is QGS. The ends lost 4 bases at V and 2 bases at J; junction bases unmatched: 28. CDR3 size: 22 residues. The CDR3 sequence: CALGVVVDIPRLYWGYTDKLIF. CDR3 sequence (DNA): TGTGCTCTTGGGGTGGTGGTCGATATCCCGCGGTTATACTGGGGTTATACCGATAAACTCATCTTT.

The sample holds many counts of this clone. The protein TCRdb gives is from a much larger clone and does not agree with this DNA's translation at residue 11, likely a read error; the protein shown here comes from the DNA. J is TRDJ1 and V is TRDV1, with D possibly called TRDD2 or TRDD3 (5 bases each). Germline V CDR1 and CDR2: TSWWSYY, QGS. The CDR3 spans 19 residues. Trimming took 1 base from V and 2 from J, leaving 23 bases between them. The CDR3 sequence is CALGERPGSAYHVTDKLIF. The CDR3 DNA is TGTGCTCTTGGGGAACGGCCTGGGTCGGCCTACCATGTAACCGATAAACTCATCTTT.

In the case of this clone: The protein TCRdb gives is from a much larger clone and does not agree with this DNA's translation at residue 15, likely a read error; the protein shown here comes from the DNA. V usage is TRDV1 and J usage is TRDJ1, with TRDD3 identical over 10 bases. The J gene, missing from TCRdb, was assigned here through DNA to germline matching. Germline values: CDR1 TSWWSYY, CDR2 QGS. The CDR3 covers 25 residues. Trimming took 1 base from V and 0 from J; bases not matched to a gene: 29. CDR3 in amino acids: CALGEPWGPILGDLFSLPYTDKLIF. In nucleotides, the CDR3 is TGTGCTCTTGGGGAACCCTGGGGTCCGATACTGGGGGATCTTTTTTCACTCCCGTACACCGATAAACTCATCTTT.

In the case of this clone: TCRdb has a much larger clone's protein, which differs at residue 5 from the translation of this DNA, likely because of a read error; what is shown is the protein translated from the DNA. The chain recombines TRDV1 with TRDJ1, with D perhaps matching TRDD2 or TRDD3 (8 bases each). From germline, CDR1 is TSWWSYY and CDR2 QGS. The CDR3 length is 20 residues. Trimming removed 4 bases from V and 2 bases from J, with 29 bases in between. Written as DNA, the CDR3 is TGTGCTCTTGGGGCCCTACTTCCTACAGGGGGGATATCGTATACCGATAAACTCATCTTT. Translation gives CALGALLPTGGISYTDKLIF.

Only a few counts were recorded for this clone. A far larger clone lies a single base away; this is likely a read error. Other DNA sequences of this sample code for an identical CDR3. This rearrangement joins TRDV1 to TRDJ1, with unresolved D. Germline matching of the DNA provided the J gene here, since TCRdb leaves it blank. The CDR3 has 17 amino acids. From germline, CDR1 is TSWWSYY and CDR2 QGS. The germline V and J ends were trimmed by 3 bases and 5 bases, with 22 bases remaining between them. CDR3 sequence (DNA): TGTGCTCTTGGGGATACATTCCAGGGAGGGTACAATGATAAACTCATCTTT. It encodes CALGDTFQGGYNDKLIF.